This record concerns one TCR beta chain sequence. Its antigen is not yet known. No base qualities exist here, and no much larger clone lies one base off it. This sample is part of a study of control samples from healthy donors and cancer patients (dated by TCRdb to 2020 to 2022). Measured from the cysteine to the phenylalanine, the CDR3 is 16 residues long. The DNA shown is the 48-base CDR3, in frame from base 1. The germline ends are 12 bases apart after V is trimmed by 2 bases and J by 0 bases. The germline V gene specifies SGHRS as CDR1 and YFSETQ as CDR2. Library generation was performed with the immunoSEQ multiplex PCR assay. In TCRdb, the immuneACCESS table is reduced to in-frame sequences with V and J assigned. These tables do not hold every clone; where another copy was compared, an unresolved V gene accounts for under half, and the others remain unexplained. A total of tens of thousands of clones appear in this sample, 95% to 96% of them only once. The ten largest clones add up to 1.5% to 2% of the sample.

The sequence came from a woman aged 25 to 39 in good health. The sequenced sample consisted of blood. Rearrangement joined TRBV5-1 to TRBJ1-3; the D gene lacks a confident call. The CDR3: CASSLEMPSSGNTIYF. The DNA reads TGCGCCAGCAGCTTAGAGATGCCGAGCTCTGGAAACACCATATATTTT.